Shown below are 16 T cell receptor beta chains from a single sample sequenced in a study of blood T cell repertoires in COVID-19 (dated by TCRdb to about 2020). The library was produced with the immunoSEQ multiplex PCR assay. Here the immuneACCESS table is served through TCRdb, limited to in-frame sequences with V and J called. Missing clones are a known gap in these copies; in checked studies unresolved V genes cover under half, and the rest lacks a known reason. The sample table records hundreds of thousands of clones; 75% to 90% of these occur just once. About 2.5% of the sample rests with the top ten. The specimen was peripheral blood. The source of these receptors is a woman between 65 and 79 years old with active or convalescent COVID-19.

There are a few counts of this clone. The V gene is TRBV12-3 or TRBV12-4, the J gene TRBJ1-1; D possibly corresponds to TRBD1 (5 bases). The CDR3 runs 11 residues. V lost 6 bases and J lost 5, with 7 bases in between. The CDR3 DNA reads TGTGCCAGCAGCAAGGGGACTGAAGCTTTCTTT. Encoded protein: CASSKGTEAFF.

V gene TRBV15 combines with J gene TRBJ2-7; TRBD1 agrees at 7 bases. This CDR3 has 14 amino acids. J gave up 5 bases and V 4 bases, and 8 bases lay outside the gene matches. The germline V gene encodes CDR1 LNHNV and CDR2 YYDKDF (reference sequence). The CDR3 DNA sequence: TGTGCCACCAGCACAGGACAGGAGATAGACGAGCAGTACTTC. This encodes CATSTGQEIDEQYF.

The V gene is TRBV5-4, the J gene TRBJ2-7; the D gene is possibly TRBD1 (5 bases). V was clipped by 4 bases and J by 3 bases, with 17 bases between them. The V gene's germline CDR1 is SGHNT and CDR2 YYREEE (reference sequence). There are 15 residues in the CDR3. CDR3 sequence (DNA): TGTGCCAGCAGCGTCGATTACAGGAGTGGCTACGAGCAGTACTTC. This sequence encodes CASSVDYRSGYEQYF.

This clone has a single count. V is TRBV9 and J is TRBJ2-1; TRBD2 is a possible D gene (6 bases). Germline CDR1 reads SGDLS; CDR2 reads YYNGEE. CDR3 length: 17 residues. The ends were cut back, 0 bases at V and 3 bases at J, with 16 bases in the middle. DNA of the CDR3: TGTGCCAGCAGCGTAGCTACTAGCCCCAGGCTCTACAATGAGCAGTTCTTC. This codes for CASSVATSPRLYNEQFF.

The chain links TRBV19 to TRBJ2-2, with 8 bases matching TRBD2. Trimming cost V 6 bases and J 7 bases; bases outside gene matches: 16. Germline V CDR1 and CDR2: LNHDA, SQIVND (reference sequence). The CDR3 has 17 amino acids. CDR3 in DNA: TGTGCCAGTAGCCGACCGGGGGGGGCGGAGGGTATCGGGGAGCTGTTTTTT. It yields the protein CASSRPGGAEGIGELFF.

In DNA, the CDR3 is TGTGCCAGCAGCTTCTCGCAGCGGCTAGTAGCCGATACGCAGTATTTT. Residues: CASSFSQRLVADTQYF. The chain links TRBV7-8 to TRBJ2-3, with TRBD2 as a possible D gene (5 bases). Germline assignment: CDR1 SGHVS and CDR2 FQNEAQ. CDR3 length: 16 residues. The V end lost 3 bases, the J end lost 6 bases, and 19 bases lay between the germline ends.

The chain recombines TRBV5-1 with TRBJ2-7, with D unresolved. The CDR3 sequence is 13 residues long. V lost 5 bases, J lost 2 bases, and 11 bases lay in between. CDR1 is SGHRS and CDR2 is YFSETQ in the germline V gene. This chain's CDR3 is CASRFTDAYEQYF. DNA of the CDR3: TGCGCCAGCAGGTTCACAGATGCCTACGAGCAGTACTTC.

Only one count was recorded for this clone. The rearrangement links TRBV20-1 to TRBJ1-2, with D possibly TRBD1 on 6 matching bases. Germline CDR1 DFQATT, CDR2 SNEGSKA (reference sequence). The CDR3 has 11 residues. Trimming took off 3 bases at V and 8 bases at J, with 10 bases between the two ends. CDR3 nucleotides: TGCAGTGCTAGTGGACAGACAGGCTACACCTTC. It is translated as CSASGQTGYTF.

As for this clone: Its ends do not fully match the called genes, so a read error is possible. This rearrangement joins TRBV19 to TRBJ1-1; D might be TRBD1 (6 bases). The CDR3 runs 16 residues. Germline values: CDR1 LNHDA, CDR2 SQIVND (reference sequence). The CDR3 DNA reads TGTACCAGTAGTATTGGGGGGGCTCGCCCGAACACTGAAGCTTTCTTT. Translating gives CTSSIGGARPNTEAFF.

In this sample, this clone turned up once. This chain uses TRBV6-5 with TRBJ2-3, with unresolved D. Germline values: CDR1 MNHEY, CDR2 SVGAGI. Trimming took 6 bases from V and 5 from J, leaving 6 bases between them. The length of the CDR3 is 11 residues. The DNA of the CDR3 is TGTGCCAGCAGGGCCCAAGATACGCAGTATTTT. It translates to CASRAQDTQYF.

This CDR3 is CASSPSQGSGANVLTF. CDR3 bases: TGTGCCAGCAGCCCAAGTCAGGGATCCGGGGCCAACGTCCTGACTTTC. The chain joins TRBV4-2 to TRBJ2-6, with D maybe TRBD1 (5 bases). Germline CDR1 is LGHNA and CDR2 is YNFKEQ. Trimming left V 4 bases short and J 4 bases short, with 14 bases between. CDR3 length: 16 residues.

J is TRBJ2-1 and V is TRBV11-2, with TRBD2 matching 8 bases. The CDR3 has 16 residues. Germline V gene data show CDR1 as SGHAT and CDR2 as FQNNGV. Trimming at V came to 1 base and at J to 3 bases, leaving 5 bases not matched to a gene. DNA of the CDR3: TGTGCCAGCAGCTTAGGAGCGGCGGGAGGCTACAATGAGCAGTTCTTC. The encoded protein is CASSLGAAGGYNEQFF.

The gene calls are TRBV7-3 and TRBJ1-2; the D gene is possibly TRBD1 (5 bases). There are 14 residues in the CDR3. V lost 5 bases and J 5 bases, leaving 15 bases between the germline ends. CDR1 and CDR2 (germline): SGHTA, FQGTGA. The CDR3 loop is CASSLGGAGYGYTF. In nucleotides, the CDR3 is TGTGCCAGCAGCCTTGGAGGGGCGGGATATGGCTACACCTTC.

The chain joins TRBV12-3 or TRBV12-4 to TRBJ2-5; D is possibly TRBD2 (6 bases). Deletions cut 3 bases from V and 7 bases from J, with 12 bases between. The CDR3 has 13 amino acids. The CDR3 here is CASSFWGEGTQYF. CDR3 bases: TGTGCCAGCAGTTTTTGGGGGGAAGGGACCCAGTACTTC.

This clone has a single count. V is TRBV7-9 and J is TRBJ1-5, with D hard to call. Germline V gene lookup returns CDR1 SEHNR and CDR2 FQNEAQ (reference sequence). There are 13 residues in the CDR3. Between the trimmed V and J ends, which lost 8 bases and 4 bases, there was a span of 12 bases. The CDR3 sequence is CASGSPGNQPQHF. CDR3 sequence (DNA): TGTGCCAGCGGCTCCCCGGGGAATCAGCCCCAGCATTTT.

The CDR3 spells CASSLAPVQETQYF. In nucleotides, the CDR3 is TGTGCCAGCAGCTTAGCGCCAGTCCAAGAGACCCAGTACTTC. The chain couples TRBV7-9 to TRBJ2-5; D is unclear. The CDR3 consists of 14 residues. With 0 bases removed from V and 1 base from J, the gap between germline ends came to 6 bases. The V gene's germline CDR1 is SEHNR and CDR2 FQNEAQ (reference sequence).